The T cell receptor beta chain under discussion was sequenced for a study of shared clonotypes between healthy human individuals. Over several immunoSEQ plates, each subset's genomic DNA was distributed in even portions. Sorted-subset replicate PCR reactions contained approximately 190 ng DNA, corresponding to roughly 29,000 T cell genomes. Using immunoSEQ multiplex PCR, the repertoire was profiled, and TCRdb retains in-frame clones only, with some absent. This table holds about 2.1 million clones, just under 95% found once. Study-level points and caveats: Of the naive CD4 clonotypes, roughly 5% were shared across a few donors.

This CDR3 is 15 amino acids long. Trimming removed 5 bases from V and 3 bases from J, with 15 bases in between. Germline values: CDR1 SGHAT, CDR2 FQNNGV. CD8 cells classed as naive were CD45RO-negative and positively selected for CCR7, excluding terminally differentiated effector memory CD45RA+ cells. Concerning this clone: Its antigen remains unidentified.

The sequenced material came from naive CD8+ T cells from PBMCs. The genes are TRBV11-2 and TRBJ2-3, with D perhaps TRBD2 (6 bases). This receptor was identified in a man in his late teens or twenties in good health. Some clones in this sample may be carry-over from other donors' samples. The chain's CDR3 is CASSRGRQLTDTQYF. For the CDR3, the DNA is TGTGCCAGCAGCCGGGGGAGGCAGTTAACAGATACGCAGTATTTT.